This T cell receptor (beta chain) was found in a study of blood T cell repertoires in COVID-19. Study-wide background: The United States, Italy and Spain provided the acute and convalescent COVID-19 samples. PBMCs, B-cell-depleted T cells, or T cells were the source of the cDNA or gDNA that made up the material.

Germline loops: CDR1 SGHRS, CDR2 YFSETQ. The length of the CDR3 is 17 residues. The V and J ends lost 3 bases and 2 bases respectively, with 19 bases between them. In the original analysis: Amplified reference gene primers provided the basis for estimating nucleated cell counts. Repertoires were generated with immunoSEQ multiplex PCR, while TCRdb's copy carries only in-frame clones and drops some. The V and J calls and clone size are taken from that table; D and trimming were inferred from the DNA. The sample has tens of thousands of clones; about 86% are singletons. V is TRBV5-1 and J is TRBJ2-3, with D maybe TRBD1 (5 bases). The sample was peripheral blood. This clonotype was sampled from an older woman with acute or convalescent COVID-19. Written as DNA, the CDR3 is TGCGCCAGCAGCTCCGCTTCCAGGGTCTTGGTCACAGATACGCAGTATTTT. Translated, it gives CASSSASRVLVTDTQYF.